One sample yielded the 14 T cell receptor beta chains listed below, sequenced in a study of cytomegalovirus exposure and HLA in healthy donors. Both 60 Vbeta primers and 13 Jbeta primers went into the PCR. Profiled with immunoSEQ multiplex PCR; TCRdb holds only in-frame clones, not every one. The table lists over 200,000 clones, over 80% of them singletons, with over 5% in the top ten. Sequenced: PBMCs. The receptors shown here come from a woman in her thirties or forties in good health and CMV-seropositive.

The CDR3: CASSVAVRSRSNQPQHF. CDR3 coding DNA: TGTGCCAGCAGCGTAGCTGTAAGGTCGAGGAGCAATCAGCCCCAGCATTTT. The V gene is TRBV9, the J gene TRBJ1-5; D unresolved. This CDR3 is built from 17 residues. Germline V gene data show CDR1 as SGDLS and CDR2 as YYNGEE. V lost 0 bases to trimming and J lost 1 base, with 14 bases between them.

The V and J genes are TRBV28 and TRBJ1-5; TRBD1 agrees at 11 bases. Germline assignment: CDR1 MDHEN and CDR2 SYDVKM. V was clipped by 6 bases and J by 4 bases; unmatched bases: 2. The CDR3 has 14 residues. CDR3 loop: CASRGQGANQPQHF. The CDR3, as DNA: TGTGCCAGCAGAGGACAGGGGGCGAATCAGCCCCAGCATTTT.

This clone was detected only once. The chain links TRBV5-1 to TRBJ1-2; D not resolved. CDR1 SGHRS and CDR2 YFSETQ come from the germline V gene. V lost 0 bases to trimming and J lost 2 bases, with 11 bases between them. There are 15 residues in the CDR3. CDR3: CASSLGGPPNYGYTF. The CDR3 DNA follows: TGCGCCAGCAGCTTGGGTGGGCCGCCCAACTATGGCTACACCTTC.

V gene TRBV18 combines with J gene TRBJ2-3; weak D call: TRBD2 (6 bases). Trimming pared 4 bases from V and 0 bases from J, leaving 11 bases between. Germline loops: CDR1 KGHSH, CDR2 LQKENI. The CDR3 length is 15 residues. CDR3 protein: CASSRGGASTDTQYF. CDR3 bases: TGTGCCAGCTCACGAGGCGGGGCAAGCACAGATACGCAGTATTTT.

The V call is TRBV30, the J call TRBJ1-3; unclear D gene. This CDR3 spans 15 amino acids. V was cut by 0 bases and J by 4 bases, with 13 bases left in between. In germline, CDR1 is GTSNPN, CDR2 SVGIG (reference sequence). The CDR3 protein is CAWSVKREAGNTIYF. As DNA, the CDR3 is TGTGCCTGGAGTGTGAAAAGAGAAGCGGGAAACACCATATATTTT.

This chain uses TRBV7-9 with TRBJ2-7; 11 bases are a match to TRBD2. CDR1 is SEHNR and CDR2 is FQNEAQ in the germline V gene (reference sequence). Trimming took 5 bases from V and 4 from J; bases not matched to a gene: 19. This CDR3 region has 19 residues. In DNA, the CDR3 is TGTGCCAGCAGCCCCACGTATAGACTAGCGGGACGAAATGTGTACGAGCAGTACTTC. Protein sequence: CASSPTYRLAGRNVYEQYF.

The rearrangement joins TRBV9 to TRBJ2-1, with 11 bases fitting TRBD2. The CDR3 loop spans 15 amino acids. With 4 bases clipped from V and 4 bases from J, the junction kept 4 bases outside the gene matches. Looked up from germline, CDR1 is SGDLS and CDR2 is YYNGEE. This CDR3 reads CASSIVAGGYNEQFF. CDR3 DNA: TGTGCCAGCAGCATCGTAGCGGGAGGGTACAATGAGCAGTTCTTC.

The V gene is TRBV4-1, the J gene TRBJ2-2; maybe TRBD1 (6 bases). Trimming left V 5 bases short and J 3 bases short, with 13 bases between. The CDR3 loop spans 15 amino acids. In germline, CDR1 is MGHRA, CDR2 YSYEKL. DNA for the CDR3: TGCGCCAGCAGCAGAGGGGGTTTTGACACCGGGGAGCTGTTTTTT. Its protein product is CASSRGGFDTGELFF.

The CDR3 DNA is TGTGCCAGCAGCTTGGAGTCGTGGACAGGGTCCACTGAAGCTTTCTTT. Its translation is CASSLESWTGSTEAFF. The chain has TRBV5-4 and TRBJ1-1, with 8 positions matching TRBD1. This CDR3 region has 16 residues. The V gene's germline CDR1 is SGHNT and CDR2 YYREEE (reference sequence). J lost 4 bases, V lost 0 bases, and 8 bases had no gene match.

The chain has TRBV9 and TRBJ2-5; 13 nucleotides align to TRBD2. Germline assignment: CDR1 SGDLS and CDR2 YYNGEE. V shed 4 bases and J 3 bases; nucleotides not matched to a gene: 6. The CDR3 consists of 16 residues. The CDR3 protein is CASSLTSGGIKETQYF. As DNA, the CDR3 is TGTGCCAGCAGCCTGACTAGCGGGGGGATCAAAGAGACCCAGTACTTC.

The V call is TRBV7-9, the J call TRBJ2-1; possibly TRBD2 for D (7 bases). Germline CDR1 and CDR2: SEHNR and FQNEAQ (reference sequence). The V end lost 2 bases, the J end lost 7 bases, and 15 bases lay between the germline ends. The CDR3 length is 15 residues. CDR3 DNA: TGTGCCAGCAGCTTATTGGGGGGGCAGGTAAATGAGCAGTTCTTC. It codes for CASSLLGGQVNEQFF.

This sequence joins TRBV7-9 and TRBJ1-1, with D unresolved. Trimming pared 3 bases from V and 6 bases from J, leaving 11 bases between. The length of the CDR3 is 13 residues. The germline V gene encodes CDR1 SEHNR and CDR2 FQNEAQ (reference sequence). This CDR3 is CASSFESTPEAFF. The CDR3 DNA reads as TGTGCCAGCAGCTTTGAGAGTACGCCTGAAGCTTTCTTT.

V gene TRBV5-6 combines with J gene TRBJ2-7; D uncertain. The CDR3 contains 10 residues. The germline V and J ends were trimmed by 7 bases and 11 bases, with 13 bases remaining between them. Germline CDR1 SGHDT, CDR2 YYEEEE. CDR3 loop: CASSDLRKYF. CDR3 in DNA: TGTGCCAGCTCCGACCTGAGGAAGTACTTC. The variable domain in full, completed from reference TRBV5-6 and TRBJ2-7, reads DAGVTQSPTHLIKTRGQQVTLRCSPKSGHDTVSWYQQALGQGPQFIFQYYEEEERQRGNFPDRFSGHQFPNYSSELNVNALLLGDSALYLCASSDLRKYFGPGTRLTVT.

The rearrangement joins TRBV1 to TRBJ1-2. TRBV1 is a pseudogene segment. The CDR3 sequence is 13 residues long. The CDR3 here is CTSSQDSRYGYTF. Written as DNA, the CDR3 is TGCACCAGCAGCCAAGATTCTCGGTATGGCTACACCTTC.